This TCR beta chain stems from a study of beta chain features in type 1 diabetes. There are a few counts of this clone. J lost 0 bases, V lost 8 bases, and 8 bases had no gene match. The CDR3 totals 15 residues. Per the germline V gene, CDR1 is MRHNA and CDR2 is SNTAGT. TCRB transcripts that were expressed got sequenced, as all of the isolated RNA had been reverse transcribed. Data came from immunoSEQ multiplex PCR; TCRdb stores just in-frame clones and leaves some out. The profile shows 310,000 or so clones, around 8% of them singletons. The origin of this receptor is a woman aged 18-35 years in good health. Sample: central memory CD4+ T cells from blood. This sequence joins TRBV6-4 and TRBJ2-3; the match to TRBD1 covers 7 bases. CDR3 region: CASRKTGTSTDTQYF. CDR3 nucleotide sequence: TGTGCCAGCCGGAAGACAGGGACAAGCACAGATACGCAGTATTTT.